These T cell receptor beta chains were read from a single sample in a study of CD8 T cells in ankylosing spondylitis. TCRdb fed the 5' RACE reads into MiXCR, producing one record per CDR3 protein. The data show approximately 540,000 distinct CDR3 sequences, about an eighth seen once. Sequencing was done on a sample of blood, either unsorted or a sorted T cell fraction (not recorded which). The receptor set was obtained from a male donor with ankylosing spondylitis. Both conserved end residues are part of each CDR3. The D gene is left open where the match is weak. Clone size is stated in some rows and not others, as once, few, many or a class when expanded.

clone_size: few; j_call: TRBJ2-4; d_call: TRBD1; v_call: TRBV12-3/TRBV12-4; cdr3_nt: TGTGCCAGCAGTGGACAGGGGGAATCCAAAAACATTCAGTACTTC; cdr3_aa: CASSGQGESKNIQYF
clone_size: few; j_call: TRBJ2-3; d_call: TRBD1; v_call: TRBV5-1; cdr3_nt: TGCGCCAGCAGCCTACAGAGGGGGCCAGATACGCAGTATTTT; cdr3_aa: CASSLQRGPDTQYF
clone_size: -; j_call: TRBJ2-3; d_call: -; v_call: TRBV12-3/TRBV12-4; cdr3_nt: TGTGCCAGCAGTTCACCCCCATTGGGGATCGCAGATACGCAGTATTTT; cdr3_aa: CASSSPPLGIADTQYF
clone_size: few; j_call: TRBJ2-3; d_call: TRBD2; v_call: TRBV2; cdr3_nt: TGTGCCAGCACCGCCAGGACTAGGAGCACAGATACGCAGTATTTT; cdr3_aa: CASTARTRSTDTQYF
clone_size: many; j_call: TRBJ2-2; d_call: TRBD1; v_call: TRBV29-1; cdr3_nt: TGCAGCGTAGACGGGACAGGGGGCTCCGGGGAGCTGTTTTTT; cdr3_aa: CSVDGTGGSGELFF
clone_size: few; j_call: TRBJ2-5; d_call: TRBD1; v_call: TRBV5-6; cdr3_nt: TGTGCCAGCAGCCCACGGGGGGACAGGGCCGAGACCCAGTACTTC; cdr3_aa: CASSPRGDRAETQYF
clone_size: -; j_call: TRBJ2-5; d_call: -; v_call: TRBV5-1; cdr3_nt: TGCGCCAGCAGCTCAGGAACCAATCAAGAGACCCAGTACTTC; cdr3_aa: CASSSGTNQETQYF
clone_size: -; j_call: TRBJ2-1; d_call: -; v_call: TRBV3-1; cdr3_nt: TGTGCCAGCAGCCAAGTGGGCCGGGGCAATGAGCAGTTCTTC; cdr3_aa: CASSQVGRGNEQFF
clone_size: few; j_call: TRBJ2-7; d_call: TRBD1; v_call: TRBV13; cdr3_nt: TGTGCCAGCAGCCGCGATACCGGGACAGATTTACTATCCACTCGCTTCTCCTACGAGCAGTACTTC; cdr3_aa: CASSRDTGTDLLSTRFSYEQYF
clone_size: few; j_call: TRBJ2-1; d_call: TRBD1; v_call: TRBV24-1; cdr3_nt: TGTGCCACCAGTGATTTCCCTCAGACAGGGGTGAATGAGCAGTTCTTC; cdr3_aa: CATSDFPQTGVNEQFF
clone_size: few; j_call: TRBJ1-6; d_call: TRBD1; v_call: TRBV6-1; cdr3_nt: TGTGCCAGCAGTGGAAGACTCCGGGACAGTGTTTCACCCCTCCACTTT; cdr3_aa: CASSGRLRDSVSPLHF
clone_size: -; j_call: TRBJ2-5; d_call: TRBD2; v_call: TRBV11-2; cdr3_nt: TGTGCCAGCAGCCTAACTAGCGGGGAGGGCGAGACCCAGTACTTC; cdr3_aa: CASSLTSGEGETQYF
clone_size: many; j_call: TRBJ2-3; d_call: -; v_call: TRBV10-3; cdr3_nt: TGTGCCATCGCTGGCGGGAGCACAGATACGCAGTATTTT; cdr3_aa: CAIAGGSTDTQYF
clone_size: few; j_call: TRBJ2-1; d_call: -; v_call: TRBV25-1; cdr3_nt: TGTGCCAGCCGGGACTCAGGGGGTTTGAATGAGCAGTTCTTC; cdr3_aa: CASRDSGGLNEQFF
clone_size: few; j_call: TRBJ2-4; d_call: -; v_call: TRBV20-1; cdr3_nt: TGCAGTGCTTATGACAGCTTGGCCGCCAAAAACATTCAGTACTTC; cdr3_aa: CSAYDSLAAKNIQYF
clone_size: few; j_call: TRBJ2-2; d_call: TRBD2; v_call: TRBV6-1; cdr3_nt: TGTGCCAGCAGTGGACTAGCGGGAGCGGTCGGGGAGCTGTTTTTT; cdr3_aa: CASSGLAGAVGELFF
clone_size: -; j_call: TRBJ1-2; d_call: -; v_call: TRBV27; cdr3_nt: TGTGCCAGCAGTTGGGGGGGCCTCACTGGTGGCTACACCTTC; cdr3_aa: CASSWGGLTGGYTF
clone_size: -; j_call: TRBJ2-4; d_call: -; v_call: TRBV2; cdr3_nt: TGTGCCAGCGGACCAAGGGGCGACATTCAGTACTTC; cdr3_aa: CASGPRGDIQYF
clone_size: -; j_call: TRBJ2-7; d_call: TRBD2; v_call: TRBV20-1; cdr3_nt: TGCAGTGCTAGAAGGCTAGCGGGAGGCGAGCAGTACTTC; cdr3_aa: CSARRLAGGEQYF
clone_size: many; j_call: TRBJ2-5; d_call: TRBD2; v_call: TRBV6-5; cdr3_nt: TGTGCCAGCAGTTACTCCCCTCGCGGGAGTAAGACCCAGTACTTC; cdr3_aa: CASSYSPRGSKTQYF
clone_size: -; j_call: TRBJ1-6; d_call: -; v_call: TRBV11-2; cdr3_nt: TGTGCCAGCAGCTTGGACCCGACCGATTCACCCCTCCACTTT; cdr3_aa: CASSLDPTDSPLHF
clone_size: -; j_call: TRBJ2-3; d_call: -; v_call: TRBV7-2; cdr3_nt: TGTGCCAGCAGCCCGACGGGGGCGGGGATAGATACGCAGTATTTT; cdr3_aa: CASSPTGAGIDTQYF
clone_size: few; j_call: TRBJ1-5; d_call: -; v_call: TRBV20-1; cdr3_nt: TGCAGTGCTTTCTCAGGAAACAATCAGCCCCAGCATTTT; cdr3_aa: CSAFSGNNQPQHF
clone_size: few; j_call: TRBJ2-7; d_call: TRBD1; v_call: TRBV6-5; cdr3_nt: TGTGCCAGCAGTTACTCGACCTCCGGGACAGGGTATGAGCAGTACTTC; cdr3_aa: CASSYSTSGTGYEQYF